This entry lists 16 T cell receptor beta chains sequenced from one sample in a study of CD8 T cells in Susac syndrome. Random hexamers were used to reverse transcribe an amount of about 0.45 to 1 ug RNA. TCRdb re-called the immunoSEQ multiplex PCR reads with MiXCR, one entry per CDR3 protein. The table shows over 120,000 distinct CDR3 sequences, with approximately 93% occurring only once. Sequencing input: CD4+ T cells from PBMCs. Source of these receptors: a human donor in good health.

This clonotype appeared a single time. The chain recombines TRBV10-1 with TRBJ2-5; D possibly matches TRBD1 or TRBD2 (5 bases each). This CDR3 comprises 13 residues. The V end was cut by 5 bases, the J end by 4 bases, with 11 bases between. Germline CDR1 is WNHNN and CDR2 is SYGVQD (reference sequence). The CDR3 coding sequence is TGCGCCAGCAGTTGGGGACCCAGAGAGACCCAGTACTTC. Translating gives CASSWGPRETQYF.

The CDR3, as DNA: TGCAGTGCTAGCTACAGTCGCAATCAGCCCCAGCATTTT. It codes for CSASYSRNQPQHF. The chain has TRBV20-1 and TRBJ1-5, with D unclear. V was cut by 3 bases and J by 2 bases, with 8 bases left in between. Germline CDR1 DFQATT, CDR2 SNEGSKA (reference sequence). This CDR3 is built from 13 residues.

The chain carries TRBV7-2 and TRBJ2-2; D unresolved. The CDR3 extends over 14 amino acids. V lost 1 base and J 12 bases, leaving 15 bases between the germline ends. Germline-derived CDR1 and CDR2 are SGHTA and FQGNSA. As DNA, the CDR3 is TGTGCCAGCAGCTTAGACGCGACCGCACCACAGCTGTTTTTT. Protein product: CASSLDATAPQLFF.

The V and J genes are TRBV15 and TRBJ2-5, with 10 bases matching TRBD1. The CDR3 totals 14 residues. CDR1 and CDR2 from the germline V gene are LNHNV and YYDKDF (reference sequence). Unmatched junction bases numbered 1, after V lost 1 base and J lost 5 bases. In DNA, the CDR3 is TGTGCCACCAGCAGAGCGGGACAGGGGGAGACCCAGTACTTC. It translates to CATSRAGQGETQYF.

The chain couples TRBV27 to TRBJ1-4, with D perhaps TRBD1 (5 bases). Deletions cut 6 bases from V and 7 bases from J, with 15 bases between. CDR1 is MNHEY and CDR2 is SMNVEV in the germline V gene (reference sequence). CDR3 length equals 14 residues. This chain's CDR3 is CASSPIGVREKLFF. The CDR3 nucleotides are TGTGCCAGCAGCCCGATAGGGGTTCGTGAAAAACTGTTTTTT. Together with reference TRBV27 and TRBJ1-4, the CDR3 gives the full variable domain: EAQVTQNPRYLITVTGKKLTVTCSQNMNHEYMSWYRQDPGLGLRQIYYSMNVEVTDKGDVPEGYKVSRKEKRNFPLILESPSPNQTSLYFCASSPIGVREKLFFGSGTQLSVL.

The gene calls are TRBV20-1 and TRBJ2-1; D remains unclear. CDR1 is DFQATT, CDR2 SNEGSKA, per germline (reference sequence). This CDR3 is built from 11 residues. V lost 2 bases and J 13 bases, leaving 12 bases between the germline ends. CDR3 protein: CSARRTGIQFF. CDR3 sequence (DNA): TGCAGTGCTAGAAGGACGGGCATACAGTTCTTC.

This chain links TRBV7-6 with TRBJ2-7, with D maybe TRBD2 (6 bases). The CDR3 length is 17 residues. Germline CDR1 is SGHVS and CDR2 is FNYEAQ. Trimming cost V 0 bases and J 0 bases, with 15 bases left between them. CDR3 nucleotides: TGTGCCAGCAGCTTAGCGGGGGGTTCACAGGCCTCCTACGAGCAGTACTTC. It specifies CASSLAGGSQASYEQYF.

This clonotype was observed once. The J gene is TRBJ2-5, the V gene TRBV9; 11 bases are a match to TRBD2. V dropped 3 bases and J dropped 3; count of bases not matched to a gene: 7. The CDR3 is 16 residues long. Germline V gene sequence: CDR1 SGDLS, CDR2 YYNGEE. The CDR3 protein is CASSALAGGDKETQYF. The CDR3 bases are TGTGCCAGCAGCGCTCTAGCGGGAGGTGATAAAGAGACCCAGTACTTC. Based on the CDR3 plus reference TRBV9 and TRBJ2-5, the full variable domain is DSGVTQTPKHLITATGQRVTLRCSPRSGDLSVYWYQQSLDQGLQFLIQYYNGEERAKGNILERFSAQQFPDLHSELNLSSLELGDSALYFCASSALAGGDKETQYFGPGTRLLVL.

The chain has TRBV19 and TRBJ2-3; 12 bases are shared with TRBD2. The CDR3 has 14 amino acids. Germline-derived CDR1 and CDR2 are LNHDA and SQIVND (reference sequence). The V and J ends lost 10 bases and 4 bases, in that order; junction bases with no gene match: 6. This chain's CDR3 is CATRRLAGADTQYF. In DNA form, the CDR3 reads TGTGCCACCAGAAGACTAGCGGGGGCAGATACGCAGTATTTT.

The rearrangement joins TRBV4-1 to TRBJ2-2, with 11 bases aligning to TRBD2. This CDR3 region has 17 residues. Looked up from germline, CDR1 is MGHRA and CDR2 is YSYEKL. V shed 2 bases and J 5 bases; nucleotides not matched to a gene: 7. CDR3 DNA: TGCGCCAGCAGCCAACCCCTAGCGGGAGGACGGACCGGGGAGCTGTTTTTT. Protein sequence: CASSQPLAGGRTGELFF.

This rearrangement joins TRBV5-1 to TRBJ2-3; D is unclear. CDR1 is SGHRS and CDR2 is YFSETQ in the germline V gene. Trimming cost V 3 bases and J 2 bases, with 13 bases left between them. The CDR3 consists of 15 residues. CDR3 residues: CASSSTTKATDTQYF. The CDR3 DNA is TGCGCCAGCAGCTCAACTACCAAGGCCACAGATACGCAGTATTTT.

The CDR3 DNA follows: TGTGCCAGCAGTTTAGGGACCCCCAATAGGTACAATGAGCAGTTCTTC. Translation gives CASSLGTPNRYNEQFF. V usage is TRBV12-3 or TRBV12-4 and J usage is TRBJ2-1; unclear D gene. The CDR3 is made up of 16 amino acids. The V gene lost 1 base and the J gene lost 4 bases, with 14 bases spanning the gap.

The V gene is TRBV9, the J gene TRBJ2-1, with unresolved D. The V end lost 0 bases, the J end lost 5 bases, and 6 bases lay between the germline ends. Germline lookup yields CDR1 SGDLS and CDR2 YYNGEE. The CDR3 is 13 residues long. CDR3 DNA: TGTGCCAGCAGCGTAGTGGCGGACAATGAGCAGTTCTTC. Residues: CASSVVADNEQFF.

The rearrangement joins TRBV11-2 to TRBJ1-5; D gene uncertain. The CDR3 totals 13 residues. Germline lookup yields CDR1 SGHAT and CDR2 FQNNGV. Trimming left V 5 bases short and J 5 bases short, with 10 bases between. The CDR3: CASSLGWDQPQHF. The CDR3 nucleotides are TGTGCCAGCAGCCTTGGATGGGATCAGCCCCAGCATTTT.

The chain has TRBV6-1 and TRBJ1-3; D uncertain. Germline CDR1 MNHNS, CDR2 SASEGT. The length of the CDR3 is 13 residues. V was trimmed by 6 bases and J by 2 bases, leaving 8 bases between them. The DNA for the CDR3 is TGTGCCAGCAGGGGGAGTCCTGGAAACACCATATATTTT. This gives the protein CASRGSPGNTIYF.

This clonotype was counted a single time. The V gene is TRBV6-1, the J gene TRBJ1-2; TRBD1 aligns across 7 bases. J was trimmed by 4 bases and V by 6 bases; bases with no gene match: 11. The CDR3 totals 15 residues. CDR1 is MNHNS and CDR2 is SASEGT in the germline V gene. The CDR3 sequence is CASRAGTDKGYGYTF. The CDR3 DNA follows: TGTGCCAGCAGAGCCGGGACAGATAAGGGCTATGGCTACACCTTC.